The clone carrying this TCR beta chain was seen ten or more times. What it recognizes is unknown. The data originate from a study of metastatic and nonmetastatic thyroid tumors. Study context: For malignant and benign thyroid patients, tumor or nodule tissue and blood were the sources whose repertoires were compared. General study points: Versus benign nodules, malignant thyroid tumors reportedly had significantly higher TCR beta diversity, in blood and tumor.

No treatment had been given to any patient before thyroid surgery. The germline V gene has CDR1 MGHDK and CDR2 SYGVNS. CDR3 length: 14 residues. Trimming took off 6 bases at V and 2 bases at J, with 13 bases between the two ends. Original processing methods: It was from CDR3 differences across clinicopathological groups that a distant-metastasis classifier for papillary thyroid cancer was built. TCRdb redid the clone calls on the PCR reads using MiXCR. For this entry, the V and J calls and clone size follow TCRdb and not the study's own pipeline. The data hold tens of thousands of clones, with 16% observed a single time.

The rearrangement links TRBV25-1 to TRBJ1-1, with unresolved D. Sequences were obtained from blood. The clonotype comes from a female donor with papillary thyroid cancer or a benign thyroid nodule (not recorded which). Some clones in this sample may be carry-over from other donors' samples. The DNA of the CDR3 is TGTGCCAGCAGGACCCCAGGAATCAACACTGAAGCTTTCTTT. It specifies CASRTPGINTEAFF. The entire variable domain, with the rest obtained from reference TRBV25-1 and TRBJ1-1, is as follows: EADIYQTPRYLVIGTGKKITLECSQTMGHDKMYWYQQDPGMELHLIHYSYGVNSTEKGDLSSESTVSRIRTEHFPLTLESARPSHTSQYLCASRTPGINTEAFFGQGTRLTVV.